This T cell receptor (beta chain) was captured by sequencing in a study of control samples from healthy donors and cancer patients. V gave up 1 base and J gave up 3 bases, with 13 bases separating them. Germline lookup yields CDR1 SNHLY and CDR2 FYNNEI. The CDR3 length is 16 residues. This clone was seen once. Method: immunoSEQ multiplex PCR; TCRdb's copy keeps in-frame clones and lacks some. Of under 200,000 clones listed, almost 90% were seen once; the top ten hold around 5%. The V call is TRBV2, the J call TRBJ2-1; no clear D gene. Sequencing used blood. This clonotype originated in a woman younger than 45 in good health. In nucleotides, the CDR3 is TGTGCCAGCAGTGAAGGAGCGACTCCCATCTACAATGAGCAGTTCTTC. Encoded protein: CASSEGATPIYNEQFF.